This T cell receptor (beta chain) was identified in a study of blood T cell repertoires in COVID-19. Sequencing used immunoSEQ multiplex PCR; TCRdb keeps in-frame clones, though not all of them. There are roughly 380,000 clones in the sample; around 90% occur only once, and 3.9% lies in the top ten. CDR3 size: 15 residues. Trimming took 4 bases from V and 1 from J; bases not matched to a gene: 7. Germline lookup yields CDR1 SGDLS and CDR2 YYNGEE. Sequences were obtained from peripheral blood. The chain joins TRBV9 to TRBJ2-5, with 7 bases identical to TRBD1. This receptor was identified in a woman aged 55 to 70 with COVID-19, enrolled during active disease. Here the CDR3 reads CASSPKGAPQETQYF. For the CDR3, the DNA is TGTGCCAGCAGCCCCAAGGGGGCCCCCCAAGAGACCCAGTACTTC.